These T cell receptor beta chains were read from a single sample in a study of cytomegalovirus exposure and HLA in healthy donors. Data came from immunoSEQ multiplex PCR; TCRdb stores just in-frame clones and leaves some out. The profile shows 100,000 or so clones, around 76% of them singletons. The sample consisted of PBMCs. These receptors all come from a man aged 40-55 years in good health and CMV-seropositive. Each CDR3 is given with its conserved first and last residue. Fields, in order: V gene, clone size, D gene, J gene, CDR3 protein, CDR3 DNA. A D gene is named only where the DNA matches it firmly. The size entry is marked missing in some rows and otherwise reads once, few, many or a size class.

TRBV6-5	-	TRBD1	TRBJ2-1	CASSYLRTGFNEQFF	TGTGCCAGCAGTTACCTTCGGACAGGGTTCAATGAGCAGTTCTTC
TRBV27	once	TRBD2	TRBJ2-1	CASRGSGAKNEQFF	TGTGCCAGCAGGGGTAGCGGGGCTAAAAATGAGCAGTTCTTC
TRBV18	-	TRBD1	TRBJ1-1	CASSPLGGANTEAFF	TGTGCCAGCTCACCACTAGGGGGCGCGAACACTGAAGCTTTCTTT
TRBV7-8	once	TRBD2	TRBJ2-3	CASSGAGGRSTDTQYF	TGTGCCAGCAGCGGGGCGGGGGGCCGAAGCACAGATACGCAGTATTTT
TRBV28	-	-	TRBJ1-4	CASSLRLGGEKLFF	TGTGCCAGCAGTTTACGACTGGGGGGGGAAAAACTGTTTTTT
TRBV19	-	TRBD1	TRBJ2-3	CASSPRAPGQGRVDTQYF	TGTGCCAGTAGCCCTAGGGCCCCCGGACAGGGGAGGGTGGATACGCAGTATTTT
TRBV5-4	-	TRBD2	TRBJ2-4	CASNNGGEAKNIQYF	TGTGCCAGCAACAACGGGGGGGAAGCCAAAAACATTCAGTACTTC
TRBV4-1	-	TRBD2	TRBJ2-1	CASSQGLFGGGADEQFF	TGCGCCAGCAGCCAAGGACTCTTTGGCGGGGGGGCCGATGAGCAGTTCTTC
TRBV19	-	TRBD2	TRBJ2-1	CASSWASGSYILNNEQFF	TGTGCCAGTAGTTGGGCTAGCGGGAGTTACATACTAAACAATGAGCAGTTCTTC
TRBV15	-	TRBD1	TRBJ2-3	CATGAPGTGGADTQYF	TGTGCCACCGGAGCGCCAGGAACAGGGGGCGCAGATACGCAGTATTTT
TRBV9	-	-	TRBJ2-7	CASGRSGTPSYEQYF	TGTGCCAGCGGCCGCTCCGGGACACCCTCCTACGAGCAGTACTTC
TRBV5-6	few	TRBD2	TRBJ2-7	CASSSPGTSGGEQYF	TGTGCCAGCAGCTCCCCCGGGACTAGCGGGGGCGAGCAGTACTTC
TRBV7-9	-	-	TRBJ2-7	CASSFYRTYSLISYEQYF	TGTGCCAGCAGCTTTTACAGAACATATAGTCTCATTAGCTACGAGCAGTACTTC
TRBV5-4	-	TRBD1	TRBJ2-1	CASSLDGSETGAQFF	TGTGCCAGCAGCCTTGATGGGTCTGAGACAGGGGCGCAGTTCTTC
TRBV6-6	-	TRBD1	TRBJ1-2	CASSTLGQAYGYTF	TGTGCCAGCAGTACGCTCGGACAGGCCTATGGCTACACCTTC
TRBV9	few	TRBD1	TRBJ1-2	CASSVGTGVTGYTF	TGTGCCAGCAGCGTCGGGACAGGGGTTACTGGCTACACCTTC
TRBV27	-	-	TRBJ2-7	CASSFLRGATYEQYF	TGTGCCAGCAGTTTCCTCAGGGGGGCTACCTACGAGCAGTACTTC
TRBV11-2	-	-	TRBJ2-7	CASSLSESYEQYF	TGTGCCAGCAGCCTATCGGAGAGCTACGAGCAGTACTTC
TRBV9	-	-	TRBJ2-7	CASSVGGVGEQYF	TGTGCCAGCAGCGTCGGAGGGGTGGGAGAGCAGTACTTC
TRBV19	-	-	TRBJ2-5	CANGEWQTQYF	TGTGCCAACGGAGAGTGGCAGACCCAGTACTTC
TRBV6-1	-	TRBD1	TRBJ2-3	CASSAGTGGENTQYF	TGTGCCAGCAGTGCGGGGACAGGGGGGGAGAATACGCAGTATTTT
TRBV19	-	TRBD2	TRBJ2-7	CASSDILAGSYEQYF	TGTGCCAGTAGTGACATCCTAGCGGGATCGTACGAGCAGTACTTC
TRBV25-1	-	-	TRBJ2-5	CASSGIGPQGTQYF	TGTGCCAGCAGTGGTATAGGGCCCCAGGGGACCCAGTACTTC
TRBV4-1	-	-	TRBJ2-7	CASSQETGKTYEQYF	TGCGCCAGCAGCCAAGAGACAGGCAAAACCTACGAGCAGTACTTC
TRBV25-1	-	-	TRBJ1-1	CASSELGGLNTEAFF	TGTGCCAGCAGTGAATTGGGGGGTCTGAACACTGAAGCTTTCTTT
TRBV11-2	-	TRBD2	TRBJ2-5	CASSSPSGAGETQYF	TGTGCCAGCAGCTCCCCTAGCGGAGCTGGGGAGACCCAGTACTTC
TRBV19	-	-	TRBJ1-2	CAVKGVRPAGVYTF	TGTGCCGTAAAAGGCGTTAGGCCGGCGGGAGTCTACACCTTC
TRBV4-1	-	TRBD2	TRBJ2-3	CASSQAGSGGAMDTDTQYF	TGCGCCAGCAGCCAAGCGGGAAGCGGGGGGGCTATGGACACAGATACGCAGTATTTT
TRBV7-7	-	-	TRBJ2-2	CASKGRAGELFF	TGTGCTAGCAAGGGGCGAGCCGGGGAGCTGTTTTTT
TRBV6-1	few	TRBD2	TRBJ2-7	CASSASLAGGYEQYF	TGTGCCAGCAGTGCTTCACTAGCGGGAGGGTACGAGCAGTACTTC
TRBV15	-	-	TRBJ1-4	CATSIGLNEKLFF	TGTGCCACCAGCATCGGTCTTAATGAAAAACTGTTTTTT
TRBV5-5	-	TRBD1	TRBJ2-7	CASSFGQGAEQYF	TGTGCCAGCAGCTTCGGACAGGGTGCGGAGCAGTACTTC
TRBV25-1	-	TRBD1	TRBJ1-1	CASSATTQGTVNTEAFF	TGTGCCAGCAGTGCCACCACCCAGGGGACAGTGAACACTGAAGCTTTCTTT
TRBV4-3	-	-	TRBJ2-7	CASSQRAESSYEQYF	TGCGCCAGCAGCCAGAGGGCGGAGAGCTCCTACGAGCAGTACTTC
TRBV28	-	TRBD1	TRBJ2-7	CASSWGQGAYEQYF	TGTGCCAGCAGCTGGGGGCAGGGGGCTTACGAGCAGTACTTC
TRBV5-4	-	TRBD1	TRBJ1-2	CASSVQGAYGYTF	TGTGCCAGCAGCGTCCAGGGGGCGTATGGCTACACCTTC
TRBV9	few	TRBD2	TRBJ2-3	CASSVGGLAGGSTDTQYF	TGTGCCAGCAGCGTAGGAGGACTAGCGGGGGGGAGCACAGATACGCAGTATTTT
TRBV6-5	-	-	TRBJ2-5	CASSSYREGLETQYF	TGTGCCAGCAGTTCGTACAGGGAAGGACTCGAGACCCAGTACTTC
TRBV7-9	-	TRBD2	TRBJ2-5	CASSPGTRGGQETQYF	TGTGCCAGCAGCCCGGGGACTAGGGGGGGGCAAGAGACCCAGTACTTC
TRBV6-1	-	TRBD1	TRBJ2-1	CASRDGTGRNNEQFF	TGTGCCAGCCGGGACGGGACAGGCAGGAATAATGAGCAGTTCTTC
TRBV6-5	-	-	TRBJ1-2	CASRTSGFAYGYTF	TGTGCCAGCAGGACGTCGGGGTTCGCCTATGGCTACACCTTC
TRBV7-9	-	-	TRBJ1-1	CASSLDEGRGRTTEAFF	TGTGCCAGCAGCTTAGACGAGGGGAGGGGTAGAACAACTGAAGCTTTCTTT
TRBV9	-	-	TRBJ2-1	CASSSGTLSYNEQFF	TGTGCCAGCAGCTCCGGGACATTGTCCTACAATGAGCAGTTCTTC
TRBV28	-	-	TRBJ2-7	CASTTQGPSYEQYF	TGTGCCAGCACTACCCAGGGCCCCTCCTACGAGCAGTACTTC
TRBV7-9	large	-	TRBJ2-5	CASSRSSLAQETQYF	TGTGCCAGCAGCAGGTCTAGCCTCGCTCAAGAGACCCAGTACTTC
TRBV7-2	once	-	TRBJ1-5	CASSPSPNQPQHF	TGTGCCAGCAGCCCGTCCCCCAATCAGCCCCAGCATTTT
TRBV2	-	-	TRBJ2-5	CASSDSVQETQYF	TGTGCCAGCAGTGACAGTGTTCAAGAGACCCAGTACTTC
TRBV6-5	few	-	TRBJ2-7	CASSPDLALAYEQYF	TGTGCCAGCAGTCCAGATCTAGCGCTCGCCTACGAGCAGTACTTC
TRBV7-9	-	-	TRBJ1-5	CASSLIGGPGQPQHF	TGTGCCAGCAGCTTAATAGGGGGACCAGGGCAGCCCCAGCATTTT
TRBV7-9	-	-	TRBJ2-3	CASSPGTTDTQYF	TGTGCCAGCAGCCCCGGGACTACAGATACGCAGTATTTT
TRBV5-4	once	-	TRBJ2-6	CASSFLGANGLTF	TGTGCCAGCAGCTTCCTTGGGGCCAACGGCCTGACTTTC
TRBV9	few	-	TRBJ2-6	CASSVLGANVLTF	TGTGCCAGCAGCGTCCTTGGGGCCAACGTCCTGACTTTC
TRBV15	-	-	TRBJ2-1	CATSKEPRGSEQFF	TGTGCCACCAGCAAGGAACCCCGGGGTAGTGAGCAGTTCTTC
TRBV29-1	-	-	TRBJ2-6	CSVRAGSGANGLTF	TGCAGCGTCAGAGCTGGCTCTGGGGCCAACGGCCTGACTTTC
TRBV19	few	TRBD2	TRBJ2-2	CASSIDAYSGLSNTGELFF	TGTGCCAGTAGTATAGATGCTTATAGCGGGTTATCGAACACCGGGGAGCTGTTTTTT
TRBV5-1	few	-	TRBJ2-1	CASSLSGDYNEQFF	TGCGCCAGCAGCTTGTCAGGGGACTACAATGAGCAGTTCTTC
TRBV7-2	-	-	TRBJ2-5	CASSLQGLGETQYF	TGTGCCAGCAGCTTACAGGGGCTGGGGGAGACCCAGTACTTC